This is a list of T cell receptor beta chains from one sample in a study of T cell responses to AZD1222 COVID-19 vaccine. The assay was immunoSEQ multiplex PCR, and TCRdb's table has in-frame clones only and misses some. This table holds some 150,000 clones, about 89% found once. This specimen was peripheral blood, taken 28 days after the second AZD1222 dose. The receptor source for this set is an adult who received the AZD1222 COVID-19 vaccine. The CDR3 runs from the conserved cysteine through the conserved F or W. A D gene is named only where the DNA matches it firmly. Size tells how often a clone was seen (once, few, many) or the class of an expanded clone, and some rows leave it out.

NA	TRBD2	TRBV4-2	TRBJ2-3	CASSPPGGRGRDTQYF	TGTGCCAGCAGCCCCCCGGGGGGAAGGGGCAGAGATACGCAGTATTTT
NA	TRBD2	TRBV7-9	TRBJ2-3	CASRVAGSADTQYF	TGTGCCAGCAGAGTAGCGGGGTCGGCAGATACGCAGTATTTT
NA	TRBD2	TRBV6-2/TRBV6-3	TRBJ2-7	CASSYRWSGSYEQYF	TGTGCCAGCAGTTACCGGTGGAGCGGGAGCTACGAGCAGTACTTC
NA	NA	TRBV5-1	TRBJ1-1	CASSSGPATNTEAFF	TGCGCCAGCAGTTCGGGGCCAGCCACGAACACTGAAGCTTTCTTT
NA	NA	TRBV28	TRBJ1-5	CASSLFSGASNQPQHF	TGTGCCAGCAGTTTATTTTCAGGGGCGAGCAATCAGCCCCAGCATTTT
once	NA	TRBV7-8	TRBJ2-1	CASSLTSGLEQFF	TGTGCCAGCAGCTTAACGAGCGGTCTTGAGCAGTTCTTC
NA	NA	TRBV5-6	TRBJ1-5	CASSLLGYSNQPQHF	TGTGCCAGCAGCTTGTTGGGGTATAGCAATCAGCCCCAGCATTTT
NA	TRBD1	TRBV5-1	TRBJ1-3	CASSFGDRETDTIYF	TGCGCCAGCAGCTTCGGGGACAGGGAAACGGACACCATATATTTT
NA	NA	TRBV6-5	TRBJ2-1	CASSNGLRQFF	TGTGCCAGCAGTAACGGGCTACGCCAGTTCTTC
NA	NA	TRBV19	TRBJ1-1	CASSMGGGITEAFF	TGTGCCAGTAGTATGGGGGGAGGTATAACTGAAGCTTTCTTT
NA	TRBD1	TRBV2	TRBJ1-1	CASRQGALTEAFF	TGTGCCAGCCGACAGGGGGCGCTCACTGAAGCTTTCTTT
few	TRBD2	TRBV18	TRBJ2-7	CASSPSGGHEQYF	TGTGCCAGCTCACCCAGCGGGGGACACGAGCAGTACTTC
NA	TRBD1	TRBV28	TRBJ1-5	CASSLGTANQPQHF	TGTGCCAGCAGTTTAGGGACAGCTAATCAGCCCCAGCATTTT
NA	NA	TRBV5-1	TRBJ1-1	CASSLGQGRTEAFF	TGCGCCAGCAGCTTGGGGCAGGGGCGCACTGAAGCTTTCTTT
NA	NA	TRBV10-3	TRBJ1-5	CATHDGINQPQHF	TGTGCCACACACGACGGAATCAATCAGCCCCAGCATTTT
NA	NA	TRBV27	TRBJ2-7	CASSLKRGSASYEQYF	TGTGCCAGCAGTTTAAAACGAGGAAGTGCCTCCTACGAGCAGTACTTC
few	TRBD1	TRBV28	TRBJ1-5	CASQSGTGGSISNQPQHF	TGTGCCAGCCAATCCGGGACAGGGGGCTCCATTAGCAATCAGCCCCAGCATTTT
NA	NA	TRBV6-5	TRBJ2-1	CASSYPPEEEFF	TGTGCCAGCAGTTACCCTCCAGAAGAAGAATTCTTC
NA	TRBD1	TRBV19	TRBJ1-2	CASQSGTGRGYTF	TGTGCCAGTCAATCCGGGACAGGGAGAGGCTACACCTTC
few	NA	TRBV9	TRBJ1-1	CASSVGGTTEAFF	TGTGCCAGCAGCGTAGGGGGGACCACTGAAGCTTTCTTT
NA	TRBD2	TRBV4-2	TRBJ2-1	CASSLPGTSGAEQFF	TGTGCCAGCAGCCTCCCTGGGACTAGCGGTGCTGAGCAGTTCTTC
NA	NA	TRBV5-1	TRBJ2-3	CASSLQALDTDTQYF	TGCGCCAGCAGCTTGCAGGCGTTAGACACAGATACGCAGTATTTT
few	TRBD1	TRBV18	TRBJ2-3	CASSPRQGPDTQYF	TGTGCCAGCTCACCGAGACAGGGTCCAGATACGCAGTATTTT
NA	NA	TRBV28	TRBJ1-5	CASSFTGLPQHF	TGTGCCAGCAGTTTCACCGGGCTGCCCCAGCATTTT
NA	NA	TRBV5-1	TRBJ1-1	CASRVDTMNTEAFF	TGCGCCAGCAGAGTGGACACCATGAACACTGAAGCTTTCTTT
NA	TRBD1	TRBV9	TRBJ1-2	CASSGQGTNYGYTF	TGTGCCAGCAGCGGACAGGGGACTAACTATGGCTACACCTTC
NA	NA	TRBV6-2/TRBV6-3	TRBJ1-5	CASSSPGGAGNQPQHF	TGTGCCAGCAGTTCGCCGGGGGGCGCGGGCAATCAGCCCCAGCATTTT